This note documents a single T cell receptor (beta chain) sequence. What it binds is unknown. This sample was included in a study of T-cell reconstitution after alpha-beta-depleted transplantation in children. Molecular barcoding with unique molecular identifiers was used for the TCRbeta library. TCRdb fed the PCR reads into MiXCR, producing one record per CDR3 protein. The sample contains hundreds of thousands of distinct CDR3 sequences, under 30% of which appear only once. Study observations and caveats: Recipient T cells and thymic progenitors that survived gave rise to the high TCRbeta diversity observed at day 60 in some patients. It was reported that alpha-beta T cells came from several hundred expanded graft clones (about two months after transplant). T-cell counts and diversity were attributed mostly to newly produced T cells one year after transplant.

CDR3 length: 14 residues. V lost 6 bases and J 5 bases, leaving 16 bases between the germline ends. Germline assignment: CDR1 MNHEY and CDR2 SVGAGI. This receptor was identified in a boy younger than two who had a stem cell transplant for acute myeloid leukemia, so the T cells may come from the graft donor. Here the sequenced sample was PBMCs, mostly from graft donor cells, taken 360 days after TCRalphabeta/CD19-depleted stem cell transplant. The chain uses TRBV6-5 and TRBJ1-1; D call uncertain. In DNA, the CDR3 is TGTGCCAGCAGCTACGGAAGTTGCGGTACTGAAGCTTTCTTT. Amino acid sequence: CASSYGSCGTEAFF.